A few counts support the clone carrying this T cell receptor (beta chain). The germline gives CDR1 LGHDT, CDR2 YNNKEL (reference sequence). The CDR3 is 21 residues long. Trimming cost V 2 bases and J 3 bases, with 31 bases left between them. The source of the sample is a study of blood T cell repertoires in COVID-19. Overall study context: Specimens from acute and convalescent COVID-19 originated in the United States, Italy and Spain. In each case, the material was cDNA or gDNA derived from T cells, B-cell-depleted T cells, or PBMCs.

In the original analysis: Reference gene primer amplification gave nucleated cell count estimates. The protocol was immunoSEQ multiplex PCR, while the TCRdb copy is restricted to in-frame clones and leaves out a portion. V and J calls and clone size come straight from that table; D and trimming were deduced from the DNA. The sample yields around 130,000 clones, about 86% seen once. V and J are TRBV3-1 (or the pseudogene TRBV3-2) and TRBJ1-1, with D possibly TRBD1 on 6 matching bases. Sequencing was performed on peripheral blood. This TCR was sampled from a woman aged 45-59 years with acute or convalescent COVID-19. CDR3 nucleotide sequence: TGTGCCAGCAGCCAAAGCCCGGGTTGGGTCCAGGGGAGAAGGGGCTACACTGAAGCTTTCTTT. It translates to CASSQSPGWVQGRRGYTEAFF.